This is a list of T cell receptor beta chains from one sample in a study of technical replicates of blood from a handful of donors. Measured with immunoSEQ multiplex PCR; TCRdb has only the in-frame clones, and not every one. The sample has under 85,000 clones; roughly 90% are singletons. The sample consisted of T cells isolated from PBMCs. All receptors come from a human donor in good health. CDR3s include the opening cysteine and the closing phenylalanine or tryptophan. D genes are given only for firm matches. Expanded clones get a size class; other rows say once, few or many, or leave the size out.

v_gene,j_gene,d_gene,abundance,CDR3nt,CDR3aa
TRBV7-3,TRBJ2-3,-,-,TGTGCCAGCAGCTTAACCTCTGTGGATACGCAGTATTTT,CASSLTSVDTQYF
TRBV6-5,TRBJ2-4,-,-,TGTGCCAGCGGCGCGGCAAAAAACATTCAGTACTTC,CASGAAKNIQYF
TRBV5-1,TRBJ2-3,TRBD1,once,TGCGCCAGCTCCTACGGGGACAGGAGCACAGATACGCAGTATTTT,CASSYGDRSTDTQYF
TRBV27,TRBJ1-2,TRBD1,-,TGTGCCAGCAGTTTATCCCGACAGGGCGGCTACACCTTC,CASSLSRQGGYTF
TRBV2,TRBJ2-2,-,-,TGTGCCAGCAGTGAAGGGCAGGGTGTTGGGGAGCTGTTTTTT,CASSEGQGVGELFF
TRBV28,TRBJ1-5,TRBD1,-,TGTGCCAGCAGAAGGGACAGGGAGGTTCAGCCCCAGCATTTT,CASRRDREVQPQHF
TRBV5-1,TRBJ1-2,TRBD1,-,TGCGCCAGCAGCGGACTACAGGGGGCGCGAGGCTACACCTTC,CASSGLQGARGYTF
TRBV19,TRBJ1-2,-,few,TGTGCCAGTAGTCAGGCAGGGAATGGCTACACCTTC,CASSQAGNGYTF
TRBV13,TRBJ2-7,TRBD2,-,TGTGCCAGCAGCCTTGGACTAGCTGTACCCGAGCAGTACTTC,CASSLGLAVPEQYF
TRBV7-8,TRBJ1-4,-,once,TGTGCCAGCAGCTTACAGGGTCCTGGGGCTGGTGAAAAACTGTTTTTT,CASSLQGPGAGEKLFF
TRBV9,TRBJ2-3,-,-,TGTGCCAGCAGCGTAGAATCCAGCGGGCGGGTAACAGATACGCAGTATTTT,CASSVESSGRVTDTQYF
TRBV4-3,TRBJ2-5,TRBD1,-,TGCGCCAGCAGCCAATCAGGGGGCAGAAAGACCCAGTACTTC,CASSQSGGRKTQYF
TRBV5-1,TRBJ2-2,TRBD1,-,TGCGCCAGCAGCGTTACAGGGGGCCGGGAGCTGTTTTTT,CASSVTGGRELFF
TRBV4-1,TRBJ1-5,-,-,TGCGCCAGCAGCCCTCGGGGGGGCAGGGGCAATCAGCCCCAGCATTTT,CASSPRGGRGNQPQHF
TRBV21-1,TRBJ2-3,-,-,TGTGCCAGCAGCAAACAGGGGCCCGGGGTTCGCACAGATACGCAGTATTTT,CASSKQGPGVRTDTQYF
TRBV7-9,TRBJ2-3,-,-,TGTGCCAGCCTTAACCGAGGGGATACGCAGTATTTT,CASLNRGDTQYF
TRBV2,TRBJ2-3,-,-,TGTGCCAGCAGTGCCGGTAGGGGTTGGGACACAGATACGCAGTATTTT,CASSAGRGWDTDTQYF
TRBV27,TRBJ2-3,TRBD2,-,TGTGCCAGCCTTAGCGGGAGCACAGATACGCAGTATTTT,CASLSGSTDTQYF
TRBV11-3,TRBJ2-1,-,-,TGTGCCAGCTATAATGGCGGCTCCTACAATGAGCAGTTCTTC,CASYNGGSYNEQFF
TRBV11-3,TRBJ1-1,-,-,TGTGCCAGCAGCCGCGAAGACAGGAACTCCGAAACCTCATACACTGAAGCTTTCTTT,CASSREDRNSETSYTEAFF
TRBV27,TRBJ1-1,-,once,TGTGCCAGCAGTTTATTCCTAAGCATGAACACTGAAGCTTTCTTT,CASSLFLSMNTEAFF
TRBV27,TRBJ2-7,TRBD2,once,TGTGCCAGCAGTTCAAAAAGCGGGAGCCCCTCCTACGAGCAGTACTTC,CASSSKSGSPSYEQYF
TRBV5-1,TRBJ2-2,TRBD2,-,TGCGCCAGCAGCTTGGTAAGACTAGCGGGAGTGCCCGGGGAGCTGTTTTTT,CASSLVRLAGVPGELFF
TRBV27,TRBJ2-2,TRBD1,-,TGTGCCAGCAGTTTAGTGTCTGGGACAGGGAGATTGGCCGGGGAGCTGTTTTTT,CASSLVSGTGRLAGELFF
TRBV6-5,TRBJ2-2,TRBD1,-,TGTGCCAGCAGCAGACAGGGTCACTCTCCCGGGGAGCTGTTTTTT,CASSRQGHSPGELFF
TRBV5-4,TRBJ2-5,TRBD2,-,TGTGCCAGCAGCCGCGGGACTAGCGGGAGGAAGGAGACCCAGTACTTC,CASSRGTSGRKETQYF
TRBV5-8,TRBJ2-1,TRBD2,-,TGTGCCAGCAGCCACGATTGGGAGCGGGAGGGCCCCCATGAGCAGTTCTTC,CASSHDWEREGPHEQFF